This T cell receptor (beta chain) was recovered during a study of blood T cell repertoires in COVID-19. Study-wide background: Acute and convalescent COVID-19 samples came from the United States, Italy and Spain. T cells, B-cell-depleted T cells, or PBMCs provided the cDNA or gDNA that served as material.

As regards this clone: Germline is not matched at one junction end, which may reflect a read error.

In the original analysis: Nucleated cell number was recorded as an estimate derived from reference gene primer amplification. The method was immunoSEQ multiplex PCR; TCRdb's version includes in-frame clones alone and lacks a portion of them. V, J and clone size are taken as reported in that table, and D and trimming were inferred from the DNA itself. The repertoire holds about 95,000 clones, with 90% to 95% as singletons. This CDR3 region has 14 residues. Per the germline V gene, CDR1 is LGHDT and CDR2 is YNNKEL (reference sequence). The sequence was obtained from a woman in her forties or fifties in a cohort sampled during active COVID-19. The sample taken for sequencing was peripheral blood. This chain connects TRBV3-1 (or the pseudogene TRBV3-2) to TRBJ1-4, with D uncertain. CDR3 sequence: CASSQGTTNEKLFF. The CDR3 DNA reads as TGTGCCAGCAGTCAAGGTACAACTAATGAAAAACTGTTTTTT.